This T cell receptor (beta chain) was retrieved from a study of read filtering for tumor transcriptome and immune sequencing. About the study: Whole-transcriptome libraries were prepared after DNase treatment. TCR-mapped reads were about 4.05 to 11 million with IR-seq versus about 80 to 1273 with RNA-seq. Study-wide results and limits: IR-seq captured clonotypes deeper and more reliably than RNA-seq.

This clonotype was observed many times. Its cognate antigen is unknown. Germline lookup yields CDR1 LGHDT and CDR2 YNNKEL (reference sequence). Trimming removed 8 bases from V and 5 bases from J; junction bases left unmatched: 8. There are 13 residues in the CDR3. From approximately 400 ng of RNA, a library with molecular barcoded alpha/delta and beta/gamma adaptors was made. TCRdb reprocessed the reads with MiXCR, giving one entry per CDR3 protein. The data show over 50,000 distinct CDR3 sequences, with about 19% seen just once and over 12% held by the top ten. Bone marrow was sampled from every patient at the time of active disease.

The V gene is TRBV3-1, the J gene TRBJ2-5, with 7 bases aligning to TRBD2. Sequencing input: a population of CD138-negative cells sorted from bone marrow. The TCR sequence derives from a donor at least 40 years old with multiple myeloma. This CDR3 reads CASRTSGGETQYF. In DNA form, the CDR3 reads TGTGCCAGCCGGACTAGTGGGGGGGAGACCCAGTACTTC.